The rows below give T cell receptor beta chains drawn from one sample of a study of CD8 T cells in Susac syndrome. MiXCR was run by TCRdb on the immunoSEQ multiplex PCR reads, yielding one entry per CDR3 protein. Of some 300,000 distinct CDR3 sequences in the sample, approximately 85% are singletons; the top ten hold 0.21%. What was sequenced was CD8+ T cells from PBMCs. These receptors were collected from a human donor with multiple sclerosis. The CDR3 runs from the conserved cysteine through the conserved F or W. A D gene is named only where the DNA matches it firmly. Rows give clone size only sometimes, using once, few, many, or a class for an expanded clone.

TRBJ1-6,.,TRBV5-1,.,CASSPSGGYSPLHF,TGCGCCAGCAGCCCATCTGGGGGTTATTCACCCCTCCACTTT
TRBJ2-2,once,TRBV5-6,.,CASSLILLASNTGELFF,TGTGCCAGCAGCTTAATCCTTCTAGCGTCGAACACCGGGGAGCTGTTTTTT
TRBJ2-7,.,TRBV6-5,TRBD2,CASSYVLAGVIYEQYF,TGTGCCAGCAGTTACGTCTTAGCGGGAGTAATCTACGAGCAGTACTTC
TRBJ2-7,.,TRBV3-1,.,CASSQGWNEQYF,TGTGCCAGCAGCCAAGGTTGGAACGAGCAGTACTTC
TRBJ1-5,.,TRBV19,.,CASSRTPGQPQHF,TGTGCCAGTAGCCGGACCCCGGGGCAGCCCCAGCATTTT
TRBJ2-1,.,TRBV2,.,CASSEEQESSYNEQFF,TGTGCCAGCAGTGAAGAACAGGAGAGCTCCTACAATGAGCAGTTCTTC
TRBJ2-6,.,TRBV19,.,CASSIPSSGANVLTF,TGTGCCAGTAGTATTCCCAGCTCTGGGGCCAACGTCCTGACTTTC
TRBJ2-1,.,TRBV9,TRBD2,CASSMGLAGVYNEQFF,TGTGCCAGCAGCATGGGACTAGCGGGAGTCTACAATGAGCAGTTCTTC
TRBJ2-1,.,TRBV6-2/TRBV6-3,.,CASSHSDEQFF,TGTGCCAGCAGCCATTCAGACGAGCAGTTCTTC
TRBJ2-7,.,TRBV27,TRBD2,CASSLILAGGTYEQYF,TGTGCCAGCAGTTTGATCCTAGCGGGAGGTACCTACGAGCAGTACTTC
TRBJ1-5,.,TRBV19,.,CASQQGWQPQHF,TGTGCCAGCCAACAGGGCTGGCAGCCCCAGCATTTT
TRBJ2-3,.,TRBV4-2,TRBD2,CASSQTIAGASTDTQYF,TGTGCCAGCAGCCAAACGATAGCGGGAGCTAGCACAGATACGCAGTATTTT
TRBJ2-7,once,TRBV27,.,CASSLSSRNYEQYF,TGTGCCAGCAGTTTATCTAGCCGTAACTACGAGCAGTACTTC
TRBJ2-1,.,TRBV6-5,.,CASSYSQGGYNEQFF,TGTGCCAGCAGTTACTCGCAGGGGGGCTACAATGAGCAGTTCTTC
TRBJ2-7,once,TRBV6-4,.,CASSEWQGRVCHREQYF,TGTGCCAGCAGTGAGTGGCAGGGTCGGGTGTGCCACCGGGAGCAGTACTTC
TRBJ1-1,once,TRBV7-9,.,CASSFPVNTEAFF,TGTGCCAGCAGCTTTCCAGTGAACACTGAAGCTTTCTTT
TRBJ1-2,.,TRBV20-1,.,CSARSRLPNNYGYTF,TGCAGTGCTAGGAGCCGGCTCCCCAATAACTATGGCTACACCTTC
TRBJ2-1,.,TRBV27,TRBD2,CASSLGTSGGWEQFF,TGTGCCAGCAGTTTAGGGACTAGCGGGGGCTGGGAGCAGTTCTTC
TRBJ2-1,.,TRBV7-2,.,CASRGSAYNEQFF,TGTGCCAGCAGGGGGAGCGCGTACAATGAGCAGTTCTTC
TRBJ1-2,.,TRBV12-3/TRBV12-4,.,CASSFGGTDYGYTF,TGTGCCAGCAGTTTTGGGGGCACCGACTATGGCTACACCTTC
TRBJ2-1,.,TRBV28,TRBD2,CASSLISSGRINEQFF,TGTGCCAGCAGCCTTATATCTAGCGGGAGGATCAATGAGCAGTTCTTC
TRBJ2-5,once,TRBV6-5,TRBD1,CASSYLGQEQETQYF,TGTGCCAGCAGTTACCTTGGACAGGAGCAAGAGACCCAGTACTTC
TRBJ2-2,.,TRBV30,.,CAWSEVASSGGELFF,TGTGCCTGGAGTGAGGTAGCGAGCTCGGGCGGGGAGCTGTTTTTT
TRBJ2-3,.,TRBV7-8,.,CASSLARFAPSTDTQYF,TGTGCCAGCAGCTTAGCGCGTTTCGCGCCTAGCACAGATACGCAGTATTTT
TRBJ1-2,.,TRBV10-2,.,CASSEDWVGYTF,TGCGCCAGCAGTGAGGACTGGGTTGGCTACACCTTC
TRBJ2-1,.,TRBV28,.,CASSLLTSSQDDEQFF,TGTGCCAGCAGTTTACTTACCTCTAGCCAAGACGATGAGCAGTTCTTC
TRBJ1-1,.,TRBV6-2/TRBV6-3,.,CASSVGTMNTEAFF,TGTGCCAGCAGCGTGGGCACAATGAACACTGAAGCTTTCTTT
TRBJ1-1,few,TRBV27,.,CASSLGTLTEAFF,TGTGCCAGCTCCCTGGGAACCCTCACTGAAGCTTTCTTT
TRBJ2-1,.,TRBV12-3/TRBV12-4,TRBD2,CASSLDGTTSGRPGNEQFF,TGTGCCAGCAGTTTAGATGGCACCACTAGCGGGAGACCCGGGAATGAGCAGTTCTTC
TRBJ2-7,.,TRBV6-5,.,CASRADSSGEQYF,TGTGCCAGCAGGGCGGACAGCAGCGGCGAGCAGTACTTC
TRBJ2-1,.,TRBV5-1,.,CASSFDNSYNEQFF,TGCGCCAGCAGCTTTGACAATTCCTACAATGAGCAGTTCTTC
TRBJ1-5,.,TRBV6-2/TRBV6-3,.,CASSYSGGEGNQPQHF,TGTGCCAGCAGTTACTCGGGAGGAGAGGGCAATCAGCCCCAGCATTTT
TRBJ1-5,.,TRBV20-1,.,CSAQREGEGNQPQHF,TGCAGTGCCCAACGGGAAGGGGAAGGAAATCAGCCCCAGCATTTT
TRBJ1-2,.,TRBV2,.,CASSGGGMTYGYTF,TGTGCCAGCAGTGGGGGAGGGATGACCTATGGCTACACCTTC
TRBJ1-5,.,TRBV19,.,CASEDRNSNQPQHF,TGTGCCAGTGAAGACAGAAATAGCAATCAGCCCCAGCATTTT
TRBJ2-7,.,TRBV30,.,CAWSYSWGEQYF,TGTGCCTGGAGTTACAGCTGGGGCGAGCAGTACTTC
TRBJ2-7,.,TRBV6-5,.,CASSYGGNSREQYF,TGTGCCAGCAGTTATGGCGGGAATTCTCGGGAGCAGTACTTC
TRBJ1-1,.,TRBV28,.,CASSFHFEREGTEAFF,TGTGCCAGCAGTTTTCACTTTGAGCGGGAGGGCACTGAAGCTTTCTTT
TRBJ1-2,.,TRBV4-3,.,CASSPSRQPYYGYTF,TGCGCCAGCAGCCCGAGCCGACAGCCCTACTATGGCTACACCTTC
TRBJ2-3,.,TRBV29-1,TRBD2,CSDRSGSGFTDTQYF,TGCAGCGACCGTAGCGGGAGTGGGTTCACAGATACGCAGTATTTT
TRBJ2-7,.,TRBV27,.,CAAARGSSYEQYF,TGTGCCGCAGCACGGGGGAGCTCCTACGAGCAGTACTTC
TRBJ2-4,.,TRBV4-1,.,CASSQVLGRIQYF,TGCGCCAGCAGCCAAGTCCTAGGGCGCATTCAGTACTTC